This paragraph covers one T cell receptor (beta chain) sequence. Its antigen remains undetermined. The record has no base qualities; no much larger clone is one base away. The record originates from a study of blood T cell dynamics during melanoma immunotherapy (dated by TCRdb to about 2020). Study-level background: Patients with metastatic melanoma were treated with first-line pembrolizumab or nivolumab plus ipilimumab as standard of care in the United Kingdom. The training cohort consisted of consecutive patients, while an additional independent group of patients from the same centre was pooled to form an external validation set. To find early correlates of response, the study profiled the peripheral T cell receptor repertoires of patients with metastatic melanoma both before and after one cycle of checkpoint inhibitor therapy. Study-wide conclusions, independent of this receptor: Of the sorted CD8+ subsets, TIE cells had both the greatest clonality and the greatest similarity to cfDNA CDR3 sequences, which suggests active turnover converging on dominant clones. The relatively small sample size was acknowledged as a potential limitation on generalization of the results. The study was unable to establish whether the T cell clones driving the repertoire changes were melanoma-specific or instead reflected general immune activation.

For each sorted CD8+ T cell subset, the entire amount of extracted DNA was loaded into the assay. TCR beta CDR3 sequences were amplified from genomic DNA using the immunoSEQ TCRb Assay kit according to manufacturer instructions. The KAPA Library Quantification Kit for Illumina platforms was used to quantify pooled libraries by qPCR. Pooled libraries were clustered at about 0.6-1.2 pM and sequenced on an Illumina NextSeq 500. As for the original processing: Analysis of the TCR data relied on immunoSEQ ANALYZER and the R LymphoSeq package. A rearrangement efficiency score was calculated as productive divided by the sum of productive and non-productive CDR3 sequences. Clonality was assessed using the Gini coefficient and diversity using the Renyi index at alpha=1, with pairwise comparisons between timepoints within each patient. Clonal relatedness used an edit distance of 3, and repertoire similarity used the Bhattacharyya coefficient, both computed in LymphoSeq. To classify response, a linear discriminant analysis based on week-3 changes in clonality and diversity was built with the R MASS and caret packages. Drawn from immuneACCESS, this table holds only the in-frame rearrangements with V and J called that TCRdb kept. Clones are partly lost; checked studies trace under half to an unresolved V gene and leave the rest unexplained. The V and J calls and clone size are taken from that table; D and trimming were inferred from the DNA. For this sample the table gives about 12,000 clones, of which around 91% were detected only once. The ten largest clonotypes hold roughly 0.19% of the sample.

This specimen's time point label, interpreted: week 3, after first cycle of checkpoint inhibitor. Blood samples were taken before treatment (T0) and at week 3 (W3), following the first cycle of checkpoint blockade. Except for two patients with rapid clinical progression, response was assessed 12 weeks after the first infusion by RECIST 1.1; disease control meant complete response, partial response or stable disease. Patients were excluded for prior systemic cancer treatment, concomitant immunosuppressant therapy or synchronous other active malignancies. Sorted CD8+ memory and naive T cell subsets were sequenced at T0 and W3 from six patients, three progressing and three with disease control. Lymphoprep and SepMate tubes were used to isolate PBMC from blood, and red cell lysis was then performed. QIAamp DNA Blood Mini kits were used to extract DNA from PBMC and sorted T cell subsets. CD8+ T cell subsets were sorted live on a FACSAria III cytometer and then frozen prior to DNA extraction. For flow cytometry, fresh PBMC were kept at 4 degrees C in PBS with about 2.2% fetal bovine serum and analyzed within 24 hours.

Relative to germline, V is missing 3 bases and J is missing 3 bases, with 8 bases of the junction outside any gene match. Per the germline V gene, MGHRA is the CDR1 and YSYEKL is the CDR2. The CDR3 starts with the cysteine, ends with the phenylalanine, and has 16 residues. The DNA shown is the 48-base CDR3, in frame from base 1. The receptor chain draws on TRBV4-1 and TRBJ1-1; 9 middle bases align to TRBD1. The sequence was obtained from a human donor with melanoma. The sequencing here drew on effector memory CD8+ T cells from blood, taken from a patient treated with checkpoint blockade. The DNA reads TGCGCCAGCAGCCAGGATGGGACAGGGATGGACACTGAAGCTTTCTTT. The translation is CASSQDGTGMDTEAFF.